Listed below are T cell receptor beta chains from one sample, sequenced in a study of cytomegalovirus exposure and HLA in healthy donors. The data were produced by immunoSEQ multiplex PCR, yet TCRdb's version contains in-frame clones alone and is incomplete. The sample lists 100,000 to 150,000 clones, about three quarters occurring once. The specimen was PBMCs. These receptors all come from an older woman in good health and CMV-seropositive. Both conserved end residues are part of each CDR3. D genes are given only for firm matches. Not every row has a clone size; where given, it reads once, few, many or a size class.

clone_size j_call d_call v_call cdr3_aa cdr3_nt
- TRBJ2-7 - TRBV27 CASSLTGWEQYF TGTGCCAGCAGTTTAACAGGGTGGGAGCAGTACTTC
few TRBJ2-7 - TRBV11-2 CASSSITGHLYEQYF TGTGCCAGCAGCTCAATAACGGGACACCTCTACGAGCAGTACTTC
- TRBJ1-2 - TRBV5-8 CASSRERDYGYTF TGTGCCAGCTCCCGAGAGAGGGACTATGGCTACACCTTC
- TRBJ2-1 - TRBV27 CASSPDYINRNEQFF TGTGCCAGCAGCCCGGACTACATTAACAGGAATGAGCAGTTCTTC
- TRBJ2-3 - TRBV13 CASSLGGGALTDTQYF TGTGCCAGCAGCCTAGGAGGAGGGGCCCTCACAGATACGCAGTATTTT
- TRBJ2-5 - TRBV5-6 CASSLLERVVGETQYF TGTGCCAGCAGCTTGTTGGAGAGGGTCGTGGGGGAGACCCAGTACTTC
- TRBJ1-4 - TRBV7-9 CASSSRGDEKLFF TGTGCCAGCAGCTCCCGGGGAGATGAAAAACTGTTTTTT
- TRBJ2-2 - TRBV10-1 CASSLVGGDVTGELFF TGCGCCAGCAGTCTGGTGGGCGGGGATGTCACCGGGGAGCTGTTTTTT
- TRBJ2-7 TRBD1 TRBV6-5 CASSHQPTGNEQYF TGTGCCAGCAGCCACCAACCGACAGGGAACGAGCAGTACTTC
once TRBJ2-3 - TRBV7-3 CASGGPGSDTQYF TGTGCCAGCGGGGGCCCCGGATCGGATACGCAGTATTTT
once TRBJ1-4 TRBD1 TRBV7-9 CASSQGAGREKLFF TGTGCCAGCAGCCAGGGGGCCGGCAGGGAAAAACTGTTTTTT
- TRBJ2-7 TRBD1 TRBV7-9 CASSLVDRGLYEQYF TGTGCCAGCAGCTTAGTGGACAGGGGGCTGTACGAGCAGTACTTC
few TRBJ1-5 - TRBV7-9 CASSFLNQPQHF TGTGCCAGCAGCTTCTTAAATCAGCCCCAGCATTTT
- TRBJ1-1 - TRBV7-3 CASSQTDRHEAFF TGTGCCAGCAGCCAAACAGACCGCCACGAAGCTTTCTTT
once TRBJ1-2 TRBD1 TRBV5-1 CASSTAKTGVANYGYTF TGCGCCAGCAGCACGGCTAAAACAGGGGTGGCTAACTATGGCTACACCTTC
- TRBJ2-3 TRBD2 TRBV7-2 CASSLGRGSTDTQYF TGTGCCAGCAGCTTAGGGCGGGGGAGCACAGATACGCAGTATTTT
- TRBJ2-7 - TRBV6-1 CASTYQGHASYEQYF TGTGCCAGCACCTATCAGGGGCATGCCTCCTACGAGCAGTACTTC
- TRBJ1-1 - TRBV19 CASSKGRVNTEAFF TGTGCCAGTAGTAAGGGCAGGGTGAACACTGAAGCTTTCTTT
- TRBJ2-7 TRBD2 TRBV11-2 CASSLVAGEQYF TGTGCCAGCAGCTTAGTAGCGGGGGAGCAGTACTTC
- TRBJ1-1 - TRBV7-8 CASSFRSTMNTEAFF TGTGCCAGCAGCTTCAGGTCGACGATGAACACTGAAGCTTTCTTT
- TRBJ2-1 - TRBV9 CASSPGGPYNEQFF TGTGCCAGCAGCCCCGGAGGGCCCTACAATGAGCAGTTCTTC
- TRBJ1-6 - TRBV12-5 CASGITGFGSPLHF TGTGCTAGTGGCATCACAGGGTTTGGGTCACCCCTCCACTTT
- TRBJ2-7 - TRBV7-8 CASSLTVYEQYF TGTGCCAGCAGCTTAACAGTTTACGAGCAGTACTTC
- TRBJ2-5 - TRBV5-1 CASSLGDIQETQYF TGCGCCAGCAGCTTGGGGGACATCCAAGAGACCCAGTACTTC
few TRBJ2-7 - TRBV2 CASRSSGSGYEQYF TGTGCCAGCCGAAGTTCGGGGTCGGGATACGAGCAGTACTTC
many TRBJ2-3 TRBD2 TRBV13 CASSLSGGGLDTQYF TGTGCCAGCAGCTTATCTGGCGGGGGGCTAGATACGCAGTATTTT